This T cell receptor beta chain was captured by sequencing in a study of spatial heterogeneity in lung cancer. The overall study: Combinations of a unique TCR and a UMI were tallied in raw reads, and on average each appeared more than ten times.

Study findings and constraints: Detection of ubiquitous tumor TCRs in blood was higher at resection than follow-up.

This clonotype was detected ten times or more. The antigen is unknown. After removal of 0 bases from V and 7 bases from J, the junction contained 6 bases not matched to a gene. The CDR3 length is 16 residues. Germline V lookup: CDR1 DFQATT, CDR2 SNEGSKA (reference sequence). Time point: sample taken at primary tumor resection. The study sequenced unsorted whole RNA from tumor, nontumor lung or frozen PBMC. The donor group consisted of roughly 76 patients who had untreated, early-stage non-small cell lung cancer. In the library, each TCR cDNA molecule bore its own unique molecular identifier. MiXCR, applied by TCRdb to the 5' RACE reads, yields one record per CDR3 protein. Of roughly 79,000 distinct CDR3 sequences listed, 10% to 15% are singletons.

This chain joins TRBV20-1 and TRBJ1-6; 10 bases are shared with TRBD1. This sample comprised PBMCs, obtained at surgery. The origin of this receptor is a male donor with early-stage non-small cell lung cancer. The CDR3 nucleotides are TGCAGTGCTAGAGATTCCGAGACAGGGGGCAATTCACCCCTCCACTTT. Its translation is CSARDSETGGNSPLHF.